This TCR beta chain was found in a study of human T cells and chemical hapten exposure. About the research overall: Researchers reported sensitizing a roughly 2 cm by roughly 2 cm upper inner arm skin site with 2% DPC. Study results and caveats: Patch test score showed a positive correlation with PT1 expanded TCR counts.

There are a few counts of this clonotype. Its antigen is currently unknown. The V end lost 1 base, the J end lost 7 bases, and 21 bases lay between the germline ends. The CDR3 has 17 residues. CDR1 is SGHDT, CDR2 YYEEEE, per germline. Single cDNA molecules in the library carried unique molecular identifiers attached during preparation. TCRdb independently ran MiXCR on the RACE reads; one entry per CDR3 protein. Of fewer than 500,000 distinct CDR3 sequences listed, more than 4.5% are singletons. Time point reported: patch test 1, 2 weeks after DPC sensitization. Treatment meaning: therapeutic diphenylcyclopropenone sensitization with weekly scalp DPC. Suited to DPC and affected by alopecia, the donors ranged from 18 to 70 years old.

The source is a woman aged 50 to 65 with alopecia areata. Some clones in this sample may be carry-over from other donors' samples. The V and J genes are TRBV5-6 and TRBJ2-1; D is undetermined. This sample comprised whole blood, obtained in connection with sensitization to the hapten diphenylcyclopropenone (DPC). DNA of the CDR3: TGTGCCAGCAGCTTGTCTTCCAGGACGGAGATTTTAAATGAGCAGTTCTTC. Its translation is CASSLSSRTEILNEQFF.